Below are 28 T cell receptor beta chains sequenced from a single sample in a study of T cell clones after liver transplantation. TCRdb's table, derived via immunoSEQ multiplex PCR, lists solely in-frame clones and lacks some. There are more than 95,000 clones in the sample; 80% to 85% occur only once, and just under 1% lies in the top ten. The sequenced sample was CD4+ T cells from blood, obtained before liver transplant. The receptors were sampled from a human donor who received a liver transplant.

This clone showed up just a few times. V usage is TRBV19 and J usage is TRBJ2-5, with D perhaps matching TRBD1 (6 bases). This CDR3 region has 15 residues. The V end was cut by 2 bases, the J end by 0 bases, with 10 bases between. Per the germline V gene, CDR1 is LNHDA and CDR2 is SQIVND (reference sequence). The CDR3 sequence is CASSILQGNQETQYF. CDR3 in DNA: TGTGCCAGTAGTATATTACAGGGAAACCAAGAGACCCAGTACTTC.

This chain connects TRBV15 to TRBJ2-2, with D tentatively TRBD1 (6 bases). The CDR3 is 15 amino acids. V gave up 9 bases and J gave up 2 bases, with 16 bases separating them. Germline lookup yields CDR1 LNHNV and CDR2 YYDKDF (reference sequence). DNA of the CDR3: TGTGCCACTAGGATTAGGGGGACCAACACCGGGGAGCTGTTTTTT. Protein: CATRIRGTNTGELFF. The variable domain in full, completed from reference TRBV15 and TRBJ2-2, reads DAMVIQNPRYQVTQFGKPVTLSCSQTLNHNVMYWYQQKSSQAPKLLFHYYDKDFNNEADTPDNFQSRRPNTSFCFLDIRSPGLGDTAMYLCATRIRGTNTGELFFGEGSRLTVL.

V is TRBV7-8 and J is TRBJ2-1; TRBD2 might be the D (6 bases). The CDR3 loop spans 14 amino acids. CDR1 SGHVS and CDR2 FQNEAQ come from the germline V gene. V lost 5 bases, J lost 7 bases, and 15 bases lay in between. CDR3 loop: CASSKRGTSNEQFF. The CDR3 bases are TGTGCCAGCAGCAAACGAGGGACTTCAAATGAGCAGTTCTTC.

This clone was seen a handful of times. The chain carries TRBV7-9 and TRBJ2-7; D is tentatively TRBD1 or TRBD2 (5 bases each). There are 15 residues in the CDR3. Trimming took 5 bases from V and 4 from J, leaving 18 bases between them. The germline V gene encodes CDR1 SEHNR and CDR2 FQNEAQ (reference sequence). CDR3 nucleotide sequence: TGTGCCAGCAGCCTCCGGGACGGACCGTCTTACGAGCAGTACTTC. Its protein product is CASSLRDGPSYEQYF. The whole variable domain, filled in from reference TRBV7-9 and TRBJ2-7, reads DTGVSQNPRHKITKRGQNVTFRCDPISEHNRLYWYRQTLGQGPEFLTYFQNEAQLEKSRLLSDRFSAERPKGSFSTLEIQRTEQGDSAMYLCASSLRDGPSYEQYFGPGTRLTVT.

This clone turned up a few times. The rearrangement joins TRBV30 to TRBJ2-1; D is perhaps TRBD2 (5 bases). This CDR3 is 15 amino acids long. Germline V gene sequence: CDR1 GTSNPN, CDR2 SVGIG (reference sequence). Trimming left V 4 bases short and J 7 bases short, with 20 bases between. The CDR3 here is CAWTPDYLKDNEQFF. The DNA of the CDR3 is TGTGCCTGGACCCCCGACTACCTCAAGGATAATGAGCAGTTCTTC.

V usage is TRBV18 and J usage is TRBJ2-2; maybe TRBD1 (5 bases). The CDR3 is 16 amino acids. Trimming stripped 3 bases from V and 6 bases from J, with 17 bases between. Germline assignment: CDR1 KGHSH and CDR2 LQKENI. The DNA of the CDR3 is TGTGCCAGCTCACCCTCAGGGCAGGGTGGTTCCGGGGAGCTGTTTTTT. This encodes CASSPSGQGGSGELFF.

The chain has TRBV5-4 and TRBJ2-5; D possibly corresponds to TRBD2 (5 bases). The CDR3 is 13 residues long. Trimming stripped 0 bases from V and 4 bases from J, with 7 bases between. The V gene's germline CDR1 is SGHNT and CDR2 YYREEE (reference sequence). For the CDR3, the DNA is TGTGCCAGCAGCTTGGGAGGAGGAGAGACCCAGTACTTC. It specifies CASSLGGGETQYF.

The chain has TRBV4-3 and TRBJ2-3; TRBD2 aligns across 9 bases. The CDR3 consists of 17 residues. The V and J ends lost 2 bases and 4 bases, in that order; junction bases with no gene match: 10. The germline V gene encodes CDR1 LGHNA and CDR2 YSLEER. CDR3 sequence reads: CASSQNPLAGTPDTQYF. The CDR3 nucleotides are TGCGCCAGCAGCCAAAACCCCCTAGCGGGGACCCCAGATACGCAGTATTTT.

This chain joins TRBV5-1 and TRBJ1-6; unclear D gene. The CDR3 has 14 residues. Germline V gene data show CDR1 as SGHRS and CDR2 as YFSETQ. V gave up 0 bases and J gave up 6 bases, with 7 bases separating them. The chain's CDR3 is CASSLDTVNSPLHF. As DNA, the CDR3 is TGCGCCAGCAGCTTGGATACAGTTAATTCACCCCTCCACTTT.

This chain uses TRBV12-5 with TRBJ2-2; either TRBD1 or TRBD2 may supply D (5 bases each). The CDR3 has 19 amino acids. Trimming took 0 bases from V and 0 from J, leaving 17 bases between them. Per the germline V gene, CDR1 is LGHNT and CDR2 is FRNRAP. The CDR3, as DNA: TGTGCTAGTGGTTTGGTTGTTCGGGGCTTTCTCGCGAACACCGGGGAGCTGTTTTTT. This sequence encodes CASGLVVRGFLANTGELFF.

The chain couples TRBV7-2 to TRBJ2-7; 13 positions match TRBD2. Germline CDR1 and CDR2: SGHTA and FQGNSA. After removal of 4 bases from V and 4 bases from J, the junction contained 7 bases not matched to a gene. The CDR3 runs to 16 residues. This chain's CDR3 is CASSSRTSGRVYEQYF. As DNA, the CDR3 is TGTGCCAGCAGCTCTAGGACTAGCGGGAGAGTGTACGAGCAGTACTTC.

The chain combines TRBV9 with TRBJ2-2; no clear D. Trimming pared 0 bases from V and 4 bases from J, leaving 7 bases between. From germline, CDR1 is SGDLS and CDR2 YYNGEE. The CDR3 is made up of 14 amino acids. In nucleotides, the CDR3 is TGTGCCAGCAGCGTAGGGACGACCACCGGGGAGCTGTTTTTT. Amino acids: CASSVGTTTGELFF.

The rearrangement joins TRBV5-1 to TRBJ2-2; D unresolved. CDR3 length: 16 residues. The V end was cut by 5 bases, the J end by 0 bases, with 14 bases between. Per germline, CDR1 SGHRS and CDR2 YFSETQ. The CDR3 reads CASRLSAATNTGELFF. In DNA, the CDR3 is TGCGCCAGCAGGTTGTCGGCCGCTACGAACACCGGGGAGCTGTTTTTT.

The chain employs TRBV25-1 and TRBJ2-1; TRBD2 matches at 8 bases. J gave up 5 bases and V 3 bases, and 9 bases lay outside the gene matches. CDR3 length equals 16 residues. Germline values: CDR1 MGHDK, CDR2 SYGVNS. The CDR3 sequence: CASSDVRRGVNNEQFF. In DNA, the CDR3 is TGTGCCAGCAGTGATGTTAGGCGGGGGGTTAACAATGAGCAGTTCTTC.

The chain joins TRBV20-1 to TRBJ2-5; no clear D gene. The CDR3 has 11 residues. V was shortened by 2 bases and J by 5 bases, with 6 bases between the two germline ends. Germline values: CDR1 DFQATT, CDR2 SNEGSKA (reference sequence). CDR3 DNA sequence: TGCAGTGCTAGACGAGGCGAGACCCAGTACTTC. Translating it yields CSARRGETQYF.

This clone was counted a few times. The genes are TRBV7-9 and TRBJ1-4; D is ambiguous. Trimming shortened V by 2 bases and J by 4 bases, and 8 bases separated the two germline ends. Germline CDR1 SEHNR, CDR2 FQNEAQ (reference sequence). The length of the CDR3 is 14 residues. The CDR3 loop reads CASSLTVGNEKLFF. The CDR3 nucleotides read TGTGCCAGCAGCTTAACCGTGGGTAATGAAAAACTGTTTTTT.

The chain couples TRBV6-1 to TRBJ1-5; possibly TRBD1 for D (5 bases). Germline V lookup: CDR1 MNHNS, CDR2 SASEGT. The ends were cut back, 3 bases at V and 9 bases at J, with 9 bases in the middle. The CDR3 length is 12 residues. The CDR3 is CASSDMGRPQHF. The CDR3 coding sequence is TGTGCCAGCAGTGACATGGGGCGGCCCCAGCATTTT.

This clone was detected a few times. This chain joins TRBV7-9 and TRBJ2-5; 7 bases align to TRBD1. J was trimmed by 2 bases and V by 3 bases; bases with no gene match: 12. Germline CDR1 SEHNR, CDR2 FQNEAQ (reference sequence). This CDR3 spans 17 amino acids. CDR3 residues: CASSLGFLSRGQETQYF. The CDR3 DNA sequence: TGTGCCAGCAGCTTGGGATTTCTGAGCAGGGGGCAAGAGACCCAGTACTTC. The entire variable domain, with the rest obtained from reference TRBV7-9 and TRBJ2-5, is as follows: DTGVSQNPRHKITKRGQNVTFRCDPISEHNRLYWYRQTLGQGPEFLTYFQNEAQLEKSRLLSDRFSAERPKGSFSTLEIQRTEQGDSAMYLCASSLGFLSRGQETQYFGPGTRLLVL.

The CDR3 loop is CASSIVGRGGYTF. The CDR3 DNA follows: TGTGCCAGTAGTATAGTAGGGCGCGGTGGCTACACCTTC. This chain connects TRBV19 to TRBJ1-2, with D unresolved. The CDR3 consists of 13 residues. V lost 1 base and J lost 7, with 10 bases in between. Germline V lookup: CDR1 LNHDA, CDR2 SQIVND (reference sequence).

The chain recombines TRBV19 with TRBJ1-1; D is unresolved. Germline lookup yields CDR1 LNHDA and CDR2 SQIVND (reference sequence). CDR3 size: 13 residues. V lost 8 bases, J lost 0 bases, and 10 bases lay in between. For the CDR3, the DNA is TGTGCCAGTCTGCGACGGCTGAACACTGAAGCTTTCTTT. It yields the protein CASLRRLNTEAFF. Full variable domain (rest looked up from reference TRBV19 and TRBJ1-1): DGGITQSPKYLFRKEGQNVTLSCEQNLNHDAMYWYRQDPGQGLRLIYYSQIVNDFQKGDIAEGYSVSREKKESFPLTVTSAQKNPTAFYLCASLRRLNTEAFFGQGTRLTVV.

This clone appeared a single time. This chain connects TRBV4-1 to TRBJ1-1; a possible D gene is TRBD1 (6 bases). Per germline, CDR1 MGHRA and CDR2 YSYEKL. Trimming removed 1 base from V and 1 base from J, with 13 bases in between. This CDR3 comprises 16 residues. The CDR3 nucleotides read TGCGCCAGCAGCCAAGGGAGACAGGCATGGAACACTGAAGCTTTCTTT. Amino acids: CASSQGRQAWNTEAFF.

The chain carries TRBV6-1 and TRBJ2-7; D possibly corresponds to TRBD1 (6 bases). The CDR3 length is 14 residues. Per germline, CDR1 MNHNS and CDR2 SASEGT. V was clipped by 7 bases and J by 2 bases, with 15 bases between them. CDR3 sequence reads: CASNSDSPPYEQYF. CDR3 bases: TGTGCCAGCAATTCGGACAGTCCTCCCTACGAGCAGTACTTC.

The chain employs TRBV11-2 and TRBJ2-7, with 12 bases aligning to TRBD2. V dropped 6 bases and J dropped 4; count of bases not matched to a gene: 13. This CDR3 is built from 17 residues. CDR1 is SGHAT, CDR2 FQNNGV, per germline. CDR3 in DNA: TGTGCCAGCAGAAGGGCTAGCGGGAGGGCCGGGGCTTACGAGCAGTACTTC. It is translated as CASRRASGRAGAYEQYF.

The chain couples TRBV10-3 to TRBJ2-7; no definite D call. V was clipped by 6 bases and J by 3 bases, with 15 bases between them. The CDR3 is made up of 14 amino acids. Germline values: CDR1 ENHRY, CDR2 SYGVKD. DNA of the CDR3: TGTGCCATCAGCACTCTAGACATTGGCTACGAGCAGTACTTC. It is translated as CAISTLDIGYEQYF.

J is TRBJ1-1 and V is TRBV9; no clear D. The germline CDR1 and CDR2 sequences are SGDLS and YYNGEE. The V and J ends lost 0 bases and 3 bases respectively, with 12 bases between them. The length of the CDR3 is 15 residues. CDR3 protein: CASSVGGKVDTEAFF. The CDR3 DNA reads as TGTGCCAGCAGCGTAGGAGGGAAGGTGGACACTGAAGCTTTCTTT. The whole variable domain, remainder taken from reference TRBV9 and TRBJ1-1, is DSGVTQTPKHLITATGQRVTLRCSPRSGDLSVYWYQQSLDQGLQFLIQYYNGEERAKGNILERFSAQQFPDLHSELNLSSLELGDSALYFCASSVGGKVDTEAFFGQGTRLTVV.

This chain joins TRBV25-1 and TRBJ1-6, with 8 bases that match TRBD1. V was pared by 4 bases and J by 10 bases, with 12 bases of the junction left unmatched. The CDR3 extends over 16 amino acids. From germline, CDR1 is MGHDK and CDR2 SYGVNS. Written as DNA, the CDR3 is TGTGCCAGCAGTGGTTGGACAGGGAGTTTTGAATCACCCCTCCACTTT. It specifies CASSGWTGSFESPLHF.

A single count supports this clone. The chain is built from TRBV15 and TRBJ2-7; the D gene is possibly TRBD1 (6 bases). The CDR3 is made up of 15 amino acids. Trimming left V 0 bases short and J 0 bases short, with 9 bases between. Per the germline V gene, CDR1 is LNHNV and CDR2 is YYDKDF (reference sequence). The CDR3 region is CATSREQGSSYEQYF. Here the CDR3 DNA reads TGTGCCACCAGCAGAGAACAGGGTAGCTCCTACGAGCAGTACTTC.

The chain couples TRBV2 to TRBJ2-6, with TRBD1 identical over 8 bases. This CDR3 has 16 residues. V shed 5 bases, J shed 0 bases, and the junction held 3 bases outside the gene matches. Germline-derived CDR1 and CDR2 are SNHLY and FYNNEI. The CDR3 nucleotides are TGTGCCAGCAGTCGGGACAGGTCCTCTGGGGCCAACGTCCTGACTTTC. It specifies CASSRDRSSGANVLTF. Looking up the rest from reference TRBV2 and TRBJ2-6 gives the full variable domain: EPEVTQTPSHQVTQMGQEVILRCVPISNHLYFYWYRQILGQKVEFLVSFYNNEISEKSEIFDDQFSVERPDGSNFTLKIRSTKLEDSAMYFCASSRDRSSGANVLTFGAGSRLTVL.